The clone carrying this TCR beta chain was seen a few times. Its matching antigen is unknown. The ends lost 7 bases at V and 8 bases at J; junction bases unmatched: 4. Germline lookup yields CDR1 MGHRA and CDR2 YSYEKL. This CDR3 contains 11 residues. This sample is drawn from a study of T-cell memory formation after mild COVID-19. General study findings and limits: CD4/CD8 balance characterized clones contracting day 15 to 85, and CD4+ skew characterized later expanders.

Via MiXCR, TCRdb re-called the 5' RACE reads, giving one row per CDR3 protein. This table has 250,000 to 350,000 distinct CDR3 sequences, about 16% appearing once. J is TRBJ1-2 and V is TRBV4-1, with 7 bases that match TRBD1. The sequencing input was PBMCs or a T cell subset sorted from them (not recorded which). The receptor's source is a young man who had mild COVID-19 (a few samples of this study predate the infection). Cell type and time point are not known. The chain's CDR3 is CASTQGVGYTF. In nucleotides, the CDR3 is TGCGCCAGCACGCAGGGGGTGGGCTACACCTTC.